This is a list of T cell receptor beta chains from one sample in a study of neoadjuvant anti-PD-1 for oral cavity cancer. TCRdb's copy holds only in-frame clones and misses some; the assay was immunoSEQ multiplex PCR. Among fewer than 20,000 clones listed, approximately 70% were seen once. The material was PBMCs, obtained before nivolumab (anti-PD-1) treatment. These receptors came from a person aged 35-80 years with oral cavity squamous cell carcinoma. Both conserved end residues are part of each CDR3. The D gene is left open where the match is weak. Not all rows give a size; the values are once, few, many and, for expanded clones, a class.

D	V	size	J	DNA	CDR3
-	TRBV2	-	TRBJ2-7	TGTGCCAGCAGAGGGGGACTGGGAAACTACGAGCAGTACTTC	CASRGGLGNYEQYF
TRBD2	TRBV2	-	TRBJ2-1	TGTGCCAGTCTGGGGGCTAGCGGGAGGCGGAATGAGCAGTTCTTC	CASLGASGRRNEQFF
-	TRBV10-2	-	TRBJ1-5	TGCGCCAGCAGTGCCCAGATTGTTAGCAATCAGCCCCAGCATTTT	CASSAQIVSNQPQHF
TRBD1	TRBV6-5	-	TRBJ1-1	TGTGCCAGCAGTCGGAAACAGGGGGCAGGGACTGAAGCTTTCTTT	CASSRKQGAGTEAFF
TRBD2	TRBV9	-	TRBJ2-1	TGTGCCAGCAGCCCGCGACTAGCGGTGAGCTCCTACAATGAGCAGTTCTTC	CASSPRLAVSSYNEQFF
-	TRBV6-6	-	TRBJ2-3	TGTGCCAGCAGCCTACTTTTCCTGAACACAGATACGCAGTATTTT	CASSLLFLNTDTQYF
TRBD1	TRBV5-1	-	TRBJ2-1	TGCGCCAGCAGTAGGTGGCAGGGGGCAGGCAATGAGCAGTTCTTC	CASSRWQGAGNEQFF
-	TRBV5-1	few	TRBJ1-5	TGCGCCAGCAGCGGGGGGGCAAATCAGCCCCAGCATTTT	CASSGGANQPQHF
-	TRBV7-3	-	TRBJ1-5	TGTGCCAGCAGCTCCGGGGGCAGTGGTCAGCCCCAGCATTTT	CASSSGGSGQPQHF
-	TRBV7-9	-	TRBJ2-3	TGTGCCAGCAGCTTAGCGCTTTGGGAAACAGATACGCAGTATTTT	CASSLALWETDTQYF
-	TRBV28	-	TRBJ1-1	TGTGCCAGCTTGAAGGGGCGAGGGAACACTGAAGCTTTCTTT	CASLKGRGNTEAFF
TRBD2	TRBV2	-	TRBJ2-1	TGTGCCAGCACCCTAGCGGGAACGCGCTCCTACAATGAGCAGTTCTTC	CASTLAGTRSYNEQFF
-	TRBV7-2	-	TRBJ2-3	TGTGCCAGCAGCTTACTCCCGGGGATAAGAACAGATACGCAGTATTTT	CASSLLPGIRTDTQYF
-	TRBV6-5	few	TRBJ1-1	TGTGCCAGCAGTACCGGTTTGGGGCAGGCCACTGAAGCTTTCTTT	CASSTGLGQATEAFF
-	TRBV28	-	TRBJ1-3	TGTGCCAGCAGCCGCGCCCTCGCGGGCAGAGCTCAACGGGGTTATGGAAACACCATATATTTT	CASSRALAGRAQRGYGNTIYF
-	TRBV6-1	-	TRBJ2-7	TGTGCCAGCAGTGAAGAATTACCAGGGGGGCTGGGGGACGAGCAGTACTTC	CASSEELPGGLGDEQYF
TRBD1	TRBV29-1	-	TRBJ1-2	TGCAGCGTTGGTGGGACAGGGACCGGAGCCTATGGCTACACCTTC	CSVGGTGTGAYGYTF
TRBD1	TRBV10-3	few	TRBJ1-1	TGTGCCATCAGGGGGACAGGGGGGAACACTGAAGCTTTCTTT	CAIRGTGGNTEAFF
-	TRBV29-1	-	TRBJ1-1	TGCAGCGTTGCCGCCTTGAACACTGAAGCTTTCTTT	CSVAALNTEAFF
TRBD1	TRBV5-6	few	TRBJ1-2	TGTGCCAGCAGCCCGGCGGGACAGGGATATGGCTACACCTTC	CASSPAGQGYGYTF
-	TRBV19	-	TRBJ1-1	TGTGCCAGTAGAAAGTCGAGTCTGGGAACTGAAGCTTTCTTT	CASRKSSLGTEAFF
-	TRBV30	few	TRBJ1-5	TGTGCCTGGAGTGTTCCCAATCAGCCCCAGCATTTT	CAWSVPNQPQHF
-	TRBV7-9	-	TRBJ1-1	TGTGCCAGCAGCTTAGCAGGGCTCCGGACTGAAGCTTTCTTT	CASSLAGLRTEAFF
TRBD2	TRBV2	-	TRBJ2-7	TGTGCCAACCCGGGGACTAGCGGCTACGAGCAGTACTTC	CANPGTSGYEQYF
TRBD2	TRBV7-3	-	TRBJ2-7	TGTGCCAGCAGCTCCCTTAGCGGGAGCACCTACGAGCAGTACTTC	CASSSLSGSTYEQYF
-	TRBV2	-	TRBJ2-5	TGTGCCAGCAGTCCCCCCCAGTACTTC	CASSPPQYF
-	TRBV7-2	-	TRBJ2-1	TGTGCCAGCAGCTTAGCCCAGGGAAGAGGGTACAATGAGCAGTTCTTC	CASSLAQGRGYNEQFF
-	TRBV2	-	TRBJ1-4	TGTGCCAGCAGGGAGACAGAGCGTAATAATGAAAAACTGTTTTTT	CASRETERNNEKLFF
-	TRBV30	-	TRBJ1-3	TGTGCCTGGAGTGCGGGGACTTGGGGAAACACCATATATTTT	CAWSAGTWGNTIYF
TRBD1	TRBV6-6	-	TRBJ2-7	TGTGCCAGCAGTTACGCGGGACAGGGAGGCGAGCAGTACTTC	CASSYAGQGGEQYF
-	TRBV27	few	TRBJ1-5	TGTGCCAGCAGTTTCCGGGACACAACCCAGCCCCAGCATTTT	CASSFRDTTQPQHF
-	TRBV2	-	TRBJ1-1	TGTGCCAGCAGGCTTTACACTGAAGCTTTCTTT	CASRLYTEAFF
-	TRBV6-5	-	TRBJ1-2	TGTGCCAGCGTAGATCGGGACCTCGGCTACACCTTC	CASVDRDLGYTF
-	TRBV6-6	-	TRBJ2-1	TGTGCCAGCAGTCTTAAGGACCCGACTACCCATGAGCAGTTCTTC	CASSLKDPTTHEQFF
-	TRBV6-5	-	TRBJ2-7	TGTGCTAGCAGTTACTCGCTCTGGGGAGTAGGCGAGCAGTACTTC	CASSYSLWGVGEQYF
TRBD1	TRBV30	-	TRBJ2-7	TGTGCCTGGAGTGTAGGGTTACAGGGGGCAGGGGAGCAGTACTTC	CAWSVGLQGAGEQYF
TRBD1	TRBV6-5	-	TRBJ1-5	TGTGCCACCGCGGACAGGGCCGCAGGTCAGCCCCAGCATTTT	CATADRAAGQPQHF
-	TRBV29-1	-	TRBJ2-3	TGCAGCGTTGGATCCCCGGCAGGCACAGATACGCAGTATTTT	CSVGSPAGTDTQYF
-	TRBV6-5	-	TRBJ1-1	TGTGCCAGCAAGAGGACCGCGATCACTGAAGCTTTCTTT	CASKRTAITEAFF
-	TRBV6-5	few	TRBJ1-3	TGTGCCAGCAGTGGTAACAGGGCCGGAAACACCATATATTTT	CASSGNRAGNTIYF
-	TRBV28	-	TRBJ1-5	TGTGCCAGCAGTTCGCCGTGGGGGCAGGGGTGGGATCAGCCCCAGCATTTT	CASSSPWGQGWDQPQHF
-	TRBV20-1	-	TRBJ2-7	TGCAGTGCTAGGGGTTCCTACGAGCAGTACTTC	CSARGSYEQYF
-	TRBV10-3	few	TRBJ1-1	TGTGCCATCAGTGACGGGTCCCGCTTGGAAGCTTTCTTT	CAISDGSRLEAFF
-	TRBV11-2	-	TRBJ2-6	TGTGCCAGCAGCTTACGGCCCCTATCGACAAGCTCTGGGGCCAACGTCCTGACTTTC	CASSLRPLSTSSGANVLTF
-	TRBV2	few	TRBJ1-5	TGTGCCAGCAGTAAGGGTAACCAGCCCCAGCATTTT	CASSKGNQPQHF
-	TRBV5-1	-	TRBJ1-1	TGCGCCAGCAGCTTAATCGAGGGGGACACTGAAGCTTTCTTT	CASSLIEGDTEAFF
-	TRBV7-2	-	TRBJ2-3	TGTGCCAGCAGCTTGTCGTTTGGCACAGATACGCAGTATTTT	CASSLSFGTDTQYF
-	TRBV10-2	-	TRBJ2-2	TGCGCCAGCCGGGGGACAGACTGGAACGGGGAGCTGTTTTTT	CASRGTDWNGELFF
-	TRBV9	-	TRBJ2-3	TGTGCCAGCAGCGCCAGTCCGCGGAGGGACACAGATACGCAGTATTTT	CASSASPRRDTDTQYF
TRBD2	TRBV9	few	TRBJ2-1	TGTGCCAGCAGCGTAGGAGCGGGGTCGTACAATGAGCAGTTCTTC	CASSVGAGSYNEQFF
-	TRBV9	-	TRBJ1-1	TGTGCCAGCAGCAGAGGGGGGCAGACGAACACTGAAGCTTTCTTT	CASSRGGQTNTEAFF
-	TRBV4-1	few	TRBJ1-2	TGCGCCAGCAGCCAGGACCCGCCGGGGGGAGGCTATGGCTACACCTTC	CASSQDPPGGGYGYTF
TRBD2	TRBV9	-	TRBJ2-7	TGTGCCAGCAGCTCCGGGGGGAGTGTCTACGAGCAGTACTTC	CASSSGGSVYEQYF
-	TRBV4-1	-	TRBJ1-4	TGCGCCAGCAGCCCCAGAACAACTAATGAAAAACTGTTTTTT	CASSPRTTNEKLFF
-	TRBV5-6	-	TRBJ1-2	TGTGCCGGCGGTAGGGGCGGCTATGGCTACACCTTC	CAGGRGGYGYTF
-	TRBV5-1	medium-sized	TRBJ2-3	TGCGCCAGCAGCTTGGACGACCTCACAGATACGCAGTATTTT	CASSLDDLTDTQYF